The 13 T cell receptor beta chains below all came from one sample that was sequenced in a study of CXCR3-negative and CXCR3-positive naive CD8 T cells. General study results and limits: The TRB CDR3s that CXCR3-positive naive cells carried were more hydrophobic than those of CXCR3-negative naive cells.

The study made its TRB cDNA libraries by 5' RACE, adding UMI labels. TCRdb derives one entry per CDR3 protein from the 5' RACE reads, leaving out DNA. In all, the sample yields 150,000 or so distinct CDR3 sequences. These receptors have no identified antigens. Sequenced: naive CXCR3+ CD8+ T cells from blood. Stated subset: CD45RO-CCR7+CD27+CD95- naive CD8+ T cells expressing CXCR3 (TNR3+). The origin of the receptors is a human donor in good health. Some clones in this sample may be carry-over from other donors' samples.

The chain joins TRBV3-1 to TRBJ1-2. The CDR3 length is 13 residues. The germline gives CDR1 LGHDT, CDR2 YNNKEL (reference sequence). CDR3 residues: CASSQDANYGYTF.

The chain uses TRBV19 and TRBJ2-5; TCRdb gives TRBD2 as the D gene, but with no DNA this cannot be confirmed. CDR1 and CDR2 from the germline V gene are LNHDA and SQIVND (reference sequence). CDR3 size: 13 residues. Here the CDR3 reads CASSNPWEETQYF.

The chain uses TRBV7-9 and TRBJ2-7; with no DNA, the TCRdb D assignment of TRBD2 cannot be verified. Germline lookup yields CDR1 SEHNR and CDR2 FQNEAQ (reference sequence). The CDR3 contains 15 residues. The CDR3 loop reads CASSSPLAGAYEQYF.

The V gene is TRBV12-3 or TRBV12-4, the J gene TRBJ2-7; TCRdb names TRBD1, which stays unverified in the absence of DNA. CDR3 length equals 15 residues. The CDR3 sequence: CASSLTGQNYYEQYF.

J is TRBJ1-2 and V is TRBV13; checking the TCRdb D call of TRBD1 is not possible without DNA. The CDR3 contains 15 residues. CDR1 and CDR2 (germline): PRHDT, FYEKMQ (reference sequence). The CDR3 protein is CASSLGMGQSYGYTF.

The rearrangement joins TRBV9 to TRBJ2-1; TCRdb's D call, TRBD2, is unchecked because there is no DNA. CDR3 size: 15 residues. Germline CDR1 SGDLS, CDR2 YYNGEE. This CDR3 is CASSVEGLSYNEQFF.

The chain combines TRBV15 with TRBJ2-7; no DNA is available, so the TRBD2 call from TCRdb remains unchecked. CDR3 length equals 15 residues. CDR1 is LNHNV and CDR2 is YYDKDF in the germline V gene (reference sequence). The CDR3: CATSNNLAGVYEQYF.

The chain uses TRBV6-5 and TRBJ2-3; TCRdb proposes TRBD2, but this gene call is untestable without DNA. CDR3 length equals 16 residues. Germline assignment: CDR1 MNHEY and CDR2 SVGAGI. Here the CDR3 reads CASSYSAAGGTDTQYF.

The CDR3: CASSLTPGANYGYTF. This sequence joins TRBV7-9 and TRBJ1-2; TCRdb's D call, TRBD1, is unchecked because there is no DNA. CDR1 and CDR2 from the germline V gene are SEHNR and FQNEAQ (reference sequence). The CDR3 runs 15 residues. Drawing the rest from reference TRBV7-9 and TRBJ1-2, the complete variable domain is DTGVSQNPRHKITKRGQNVTFRCDPISEHNRLYWYRQTLGQGPEFLTYFQNEAQLEKSRLLSDRFSAERPKGSFSTLEIQRTEQGDSAMYLCASSLTPGANYGYTFGSGTRLTVV.

The genes are TRBV7-8 and TRBJ2-7; the D gene TCRdb calls, TRBD1, cannot be checked with no DNA. The CDR3 has 14 residues. The germline V gene has CDR1 SGHVS and CDR2 FQNEAQ. CDR3 sequence: CASSFAGTGYEQYF.

This chain links TRBV15 with TRBJ2-7; TCRdb lists TRBD1, though no DNA is available to test this call. The CDR3 spans 16 residues. Germline CDR1 LNHNV, CDR2 YYDKDF (reference sequence). CDR3 loop: CATSRDGQASSYEQYF.

The J gene is TRBJ2-1, the V gene TRBV28. Germline values: CDR1 MDHEN, CDR2 SYDVKM. The CDR3 runs to 12 residues. The CDR3 sequence is CASSSMVYEQFF.

The chain joins TRBV4-2 to TRBJ2-7; lacking DNA, the TRBD2 call made by TCRdb goes unchecked. The CDR3 spans 14 residues. Germline V gene lookup returns CDR1 LGHNA and CDR2 YNFKEQ. The CDR3 region is CASSHEGGPEEQYF.